A single sample gave rise to the 14 T cell receptor beta chains below, sequenced in a study of CD8 T cells in Susac syndrome (dated by TCRdb to between 2018 and 2021). The library was prepared using the immunoSEQ multiplex PCR assay. RNA was extracted using the RNeasy kit, and roughly 0.45 to 1 microgram was reverse transcribed with random hexamers. TCRdb redid the processing of the public reads, applying fastp at Q25 and MiXCR, and retained in-frame beta chains. Entries are consolidated by CDR3 protein sequence, retaining the most common genes and DNA. This sample is represented by about 240,000 distinct CDR3 sequences; almost 97% of them were singletons. The ten biggest clones cover about 0.094% of the sample. Sequenced: CD4+ T cells from PBMCs. These receptors were collected from a human donor with Susac syndrome.

The chain recombines TRBV5-4 with TRBJ2-5, with 8 bases aligning to TRBD1. Germline lookup yields CDR1 SGHNT and CDR2 YYREEE (reference sequence). V trimming: 4 bases; J trimming: 1 base; junction bases outside the gene matches: 6. The CDR3 sequence is 15 residues long. CDR3 sequence reads: CASSQGALAQETQYF. The CDR3 coding sequence is TGTGCCAGCAGCCAGGGGGCTTTGGCCCAAGAGACCCAGTACTTC.

The rearrangement uses TRBV29-1 and TRBJ2-7; perhaps TRBD2 as D (5 bases). CDR3 length: 12 amino acids. Trimming stripped 6 bases from V and 6 bases from J, with 15 bases between. Looked up from germline, CDR1 is SQVTM and CDR2 is ANQGSEA. The CDR3 DNA is TGCAGCGTAATCGGAGGTTATAGCGAGCAGTACTTC. Encoded protein: CSVIGGYSEQYF.

The chain joins TRBV30 to TRBJ1-4; D is perhaps TRBD1 (6 bases). Germline V gene sequence: CDR1 GTSNPN, CDR2 SVGIG (reference sequence). This CDR3 comprises 13 residues. The V end was cut by 1 base, the J end by 6 bases, with 9 bases between. CDR3 protein: CAWSEAGDEKLFF. The CDR3 bases are TGTGCCTGGAGTGAGGCAGGGGATGAAAAACTGTTTTTT. Full variable domain (missing parts from reference TRBV30 and TRBJ1-4): SQTIHQWPATLVQPVGSPLSLECTVEGTSNPNLYWYRQAAGRGLQLLFYSVGIGQISSEVPQNLSASRPQDRQFILSSKKLLLSDSGFYLCAWSEAGDEKLFFGSGTQLSVL.

The V and J genes are TRBV5-1 and TRBJ2-7, with 7 nucleotides matching TRBD1. V shed 1 base, J shed 2 bases, and the junction held 6 bases outside the gene matches. The germline V gene encodes CDR1 SGHRS and CDR2 YFSETQ. The CDR3 consists of 15 residues. The CDR3, as DNA: TGCGCCAGCAGCTTGAGCAGGGGGTCTACCTACGAGCAGTACTTC. This sequence encodes CASSLSRGSTYEQYF.

This chain joins TRBV6-5 and TRBJ2-2; D uncertain. With 2 bases removed from V and 8 bases from J, the gap between germline ends came to 9 bases. This CDR3 has 13 amino acids. CDR1 and CDR2 from the germline V gene are MNHEY and SVGAGI. CDR3 sequence reads: CASSYRWSGELFF. The CDR3 nucleotides read TGTGCCAGCAGTTACCGTTGGTCTGGGGAGCTGTTTTTT.

The CDR3 sequence: CATSPRQRHYEQYF. The CDR3 DNA sequence: TGTGCCACCAGCCCGCGACAGAGACACTACGAGCAGTACTTC. This rearrangement joins TRBV15 to TRBJ2-7, with D tentatively TRBD1 (5 bases). Germline values: CDR1 LNHNV, CDR2 YYDKDF (reference sequence). Trimming took 5 bases from V and 3 from J, leaving 14 bases between them. The CDR3 loop spans 14 amino acids. The full variable domain, with the rest looked up from reference TRBV15 and TRBJ2-7, is DAMVIQNPRYQVTQFGKPVTLSCSQTLNHNVMYWYQQKSSQAPKLLFHYYDKDFNNEADTPDNFQSRRPNTSFCFLDIRSPGLGDTAMYLCATSPRQRHYEQYFGPGTRLTVT.

The chain recombines TRBV5-1 with TRBJ2-1, with a possible D match to TRBD2 (5 bases). The CDR3 sequence is 15 residues long. The germline V gene encodes CDR1 SGHRS and CDR2 YFSETQ. V was pared by 0 bases and J by 6 bases, with 13 bases between. CDR3 region: CASSLALAQSNEQFF. The CDR3 DNA reads TGCGCCAGCAGCTTGGCGCTAGCACAAAGCAATGAGCAGTTCTTC.

The chain couples TRBV5-8 to TRBJ2-7, with D possibly TRBD1 on 6 matching bases. The CDR3 covers 14 residues. Germline CDR1 is SGHTS and CDR2 is YDEGEE. V shed 0 bases and J shed 4 bases, with 11 bases lying between them. The DNA for the CDR3 is TGTGCCAGCAGCTTGGAACCAGGGGATTACGAGCAGTACTTC. It translates to CASSLEPGDYEQYF.

The chain joins TRBV3-1 to TRBJ2-1, with a possible D match to TRBD2 (6 bases). V gave up 4 bases and J gave up 5 bases, with 21 bases separating them. The CDR3 extends over 17 amino acids. Germline V CDR1 and CDR2: LGHDT, YNNKEL (reference sequence). For the CDR3, the DNA is TGTGCCAGCAGCCCAACCACGGGACTTCTGGGGCACAATGAGCAGTTCTTC. Its protein product is CASSPTTGLLGHNEQFF.

This clonotype came up once. This CDR3 is CASSLGTIRDEKLFF. CDR3 DNA: TGTGCCAGCAGCTTAGGAACAATCAGGGATGAAAAACTGTTTTTT. The rearrangement joins TRBV7-9 to TRBJ1-4, with D possibly TRBD1 on 5 matching bases. CDR3 length: 15 residues. The germline gives CDR1 SEHNR, CDR2 FQNEAQ (reference sequence). Between the trimmed V and J ends, which lost 1 base and 6 bases, there was a span of 12 bases.

This clonotype was recorded once. The chain uses TRBV29-1 and TRBJ2-5; tentative D call: TRBD1 (5 bases). Germline lookup yields CDR1 SQVTM and CDR2 ANQGSEA. The CDR3 runs to 12 residues. V was cut by 8 bases and J by 0 bases, with 10 bases left in between. The CDR3 DNA sequence: TGCAGCTTAGGACATAACCAAGAGACCCAGTACTTC. It codes for CSLGHNQETQYF.

V is TRBV19 and J is TRBJ2-5; D remains ambiguous. V was cut by 6 bases and J by 5 bases, with 10 bases left in between. CDR3 length: 12 residues. Per the germline V gene, CDR1 is LNHDA and CDR2 is SQIVND (reference sequence). DNA of the CDR3: TGTGCCAGTAGAAATGTGTGGGAGACCCAGTACTTC. Protein product: CASRNVWETQYF.

J is TRBJ1-2 and V is TRBV20-1; D gene uncertain. CDR3 size: 13 residues. With 3 bases removed from V and 5 bases from J, the gap between germline ends came to 13 bases. Germline CDR1 DFQATT, CDR2 SNEGSKA (reference sequence). CDR3 loop: CSARKSGEYGYTF. The CDR3 DNA reads TGCAGTGCTAGGAAGTCCGGGGAATATGGCTACACCTTC.

The V and J genes are TRBV29-1 and TRBJ2-1; 9 bases are a match to TRBD2. The CDR3 runs 14 residues. CDR1 and CDR2 from the germline V gene are SQVTM and ANQGSEA. The ends lost 7 bases at V and 9 bases at J; junction bases unmatched: 13. CDR3 residues: CSGAVGTSFFEQFF. CDR3 DNA sequence: TGCAGCGGGGCGGTGGGGACTAGCTTTTTTGAGCAGTTCTTC.